This T cell receptor beta chain is drawn from a study of OX40 agonist ivuxolimab in advanced cancers. V gave up 1 base and J gave up 6 bases; unmatched junction bases: 7. This CDR3 comprises 16 residues. Germline loops: CDR1 SGHVS, CDR2 FQNEAQ. Here immunoSEQ multiplex PCR was the method, and the copy in TCRdb shows in-frame clones only, minus some. The sample has 60,000 to 75,000 clones; about 90% are singletons. This specimen consisted of CD4+ or CD8+ T cells sorted from blood, obtained in a trial of the OX40 agonist ivuxolimab. This clonotype was sampled from an adult with an advanced solid tumor such as melanoma, head and neck, liver or kidney cancer. J is TRBJ2-3 and V is TRBV7-8, with 10 bases identical to TRBD2. The DNA for the CDR3 is TGTGCCAGCAGCTTAGTGCTAGCGGGAGTCCCTGATACGCAGTATTTT. Amino acid sequence: CASSLVLAGVPDTQYF. The entire variable domain, with the rest obtained from reference TRBV7-8 and TRBJ2-3, is as follows: GAGVSQSPRYKVAKRGQDVALRCDPISGHVSLFWYQQALGQGPEFLTYFQNEAQLDKSGLPSDRFFAERPEGSVSTLKIQRTQQEDSAVYLCASSLVLAGVPDTQYFGPGTRLTVL.